Included here is one T cell receptor beta chain sequence, with context. Its specificity is not known. The data belong to a study of CD8+ T cells in alopecia areata. This CDR3 spans 14 amino acids. Trimming stripped 2 bases from V and 4 bases from J, with 11 bases between. Germline V gene sequence: CDR1 MNHEY, CDR2 SVGAGI. Points from the study as a whole: Mouse data revealed clearer TCR sharing than patient data did, a gap possibly tied to HLA. Lesional scalp exceeded normal scalp in clonality, especially in alopecia totalis/universalis. Resident alphabeta T cells of normal skin are also sequenced in scalp samples.

Sorted populations comprised CD4+ and CD8+ T cells obtained from PBMCs. cDNA prepared by RNA extraction and subsequent reverse transcription served as the template for sequencing. The repertoire was sequenced with immunoSEQ multiplex PCR; TCRdb's copy has only in-frame clones and lacks some. The sample shows about 200,000 clones, just over 55% of them seen only once. This chain links TRBV6-5 with TRBJ1-2; D remains ambiguous. The sequence derives from a human donor in good health. Material for sequencing was CD8+ T cells sorted from blood. The CDR3 DNA sequence: TGTGCCAGCAGTTACGGGGAGGCCGGCTATGGCTACACCTTC. This encodes CASSYGEAGYGYTF.